The clone carrying this T cell receptor beta chain showed up many times. As yet, its antigen is unknown. Trimming took off 0 bases at V and 7 bases at J, with 10 bases between the two ends. The CDR3 covers 13 residues. Per the germline V gene, CDR1 is SGHKS and CDR2 is YYEKEE (reference sequence). The sample originates from a study of regulatory T cells in long-lasting Graves disease. Whole-study results and caveats: With persistent disease, TRBV28, TRBJ1-2 and TRBJ2-5 were the favored segments.

This sample's time point: newly diagnosed GD, antithyroid drugs for less than 3 months. RNA from PBMCs was the source of the TCR library. TCR beta libraries were built with iRepertoire HTBI primers and Arm-PCR of CDR3 regions. TCRdb reprocessed the multiplex PCR reads with MiXCR, giving one entry per CDR3 protein. This repertoire shows roughly 560,000 distinct CDR3 sequences, 15% to 20% found once; its top ten account for roughly 25%. These data were also reused for a study on T cells in Graves' hyperthyroidism and ophthalmopathy. That source notes: Graves' hyperthyroidism qualified as stable when ophthalmopathy did not progress within 18 months.

This TCR derives from a woman in her forties or fifties with Graves disease. V and J are TRBV5-5 and TRBJ2-5; no reliable D call. Sequences were derived from peripheral blood mononuclear cells (PBMCs), sampled at new diagnosis, from a patient treated with antithyroid drugs. CDR3 sequence (DNA): TGTGCCAGCAGCTTGGGGGCAGTTGCGACCCAGTACTTC. As protein: CASSLGAVATQYF.